This T cell receptor (beta chain) appears in the sequencing data of a study of cytomegalovirus exposure and HLA in healthy donors. Germline trimming cut 6 bases from V and 7 bases from J; bases unmatched to any gene: 11. The length of the CDR3 is 15 residues. In germline, CDR1 is SEHNR, CDR2 FQNEAQ (reference sequence). 13 Jbeta primers and 60 Vbeta primers were used for the PCR. Data came from immunoSEQ multiplex PCR; TCRdb stores just in-frame clones and leaves some out. The sample has about 300,000 clones, about nine tenths seen once. The chain has TRBV7-9 and TRBJ2-7, with 11 positions matching TRBD2. This sequence was found in a man aged 40-49 years in good health and CMV-seropositive. Sequencing used PBMCs. The CDR3 loop is CASSPGGLAGGEQYF. CDR3 DNA: TGTGCCAGCAGTCCAGGAGGGCTAGCGGGAGGTGAGCAGTACTTC.